Following are 25 T cell receptor beta chains from one sample sequenced in a study of shared clonotypes between healthy human individuals. The naive CD8 population came from CD45RO-negative cells selected for CCR7, without terminally differentiated effector memory CD45RA+ cells. The protocol was immunoSEQ multiplex PCR, while the TCRdb copy is restricted to in-frame clones and leaves out a portion. Seen here are roughly 850,000 clones, 96% observed once, and the top ten hold less than 0.25%. Sequenced input: naive CD8+ T cells sorted from blood. The receptor source for this set is a man aged 25 to 45 in good health.

V and J are TRBV6-6 and TRBJ2-1; D gene unclear. Germline values: CDR1 MNHNY, CDR2 SVGAGI (reference sequence). V was cut by 2 bases and J by 4 bases, with 12 bases left in between. This CDR3 has 15 amino acids. The CDR3 nucleotides read TGTGCCAGCAGTTACAGGGATCGACCATACAATGAGCAGTTCTTC. It is translated as CASSYRDRPYNEQFF.

The chain carries TRBV28 and TRBJ2-1, with 9 bases lining up with TRBD1. Germline V gene data show CDR1 as MDHEN and CDR2 as SYDVKM. V shed 3 bases, J shed 7 bases, and the junction held 7 bases outside the gene matches. The CDR3 has 15 amino acids. The CDR3, as DNA: TGTGCCAGCAGTTTTCCCGGGACAGGGTGGAATGAGCAGTTCTTC. Its translation is CASSFPGTGWNEQFF.

The rearrangement joins TRBV7-9 to TRBJ2-7; 7 nucleotides align to TRBD2. In germline, CDR1 is SEHNR, CDR2 FQNEAQ (reference sequence). The CDR3 contains 14 residues. The J segment lost 3 bases and the V segment lost 4 bases, leaving 6 bases of the junction unmatched. The CDR3 loop is CASSYSRGDYEQYF. CDR3 bases: TGTGCCAGCAGCTATTCACGGGGGGACTACGAGCAGTACTTC.

Comments on this clone: This sample also contains other DNA sequences that code for the same CDR3. The rearrangement joins TRBV27 to TRBJ2-7, with 8 bases that match TRBD1. Germline CDR1 MNHEY, CDR2 SMNVEV (reference sequence). The CDR3 spans 14 residues. The junction had 5 bases not matched to a gene; V was cut back by 3 bases and J by 4 bases. For the CDR3, the DNA is TGTGCCAGCAGTTTCGGACAGGGCGTATACGAGCAGTACTTC. Translating it yields CASSFGQGVYEQYF.

The chain couples TRBV28 to TRBJ1-5; 7 bases are a match to TRBD1. Germline loops: CDR1 MDHEN, CDR2 SYDVKM. J lost 5 bases, V lost 6 bases, and 7 bases had no gene match. This CDR3 comprises 14 residues. CDR3 DNA sequence: TGTGCCAGCAGGCTACAGGGGACGTATCAGCCCCAGCATTTT. Translation gives CASRLQGTYQPQHF.

This clone was detected once. This chain uses TRBV9 with TRBJ2-3, with TRBD2 as a possible D gene (6 bases). Between the trimmed V and J ends, which lost 1 base and 5 bases, there was a span of 14 bases. CDR1 and CDR2 (germline): SGDLS, YYNGEE. CDR3 length: 15 amino acids. CDR3: CASSVTSSYLDTQYF. The DNA for the CDR3 is TGTGCCAGCAGCGTAACTAGCTCCTACCTAGATACGCAGTATTTT.

The chain is built from TRBV11-2 and TRBJ2-1; D possibly corresponds to TRBD2 (6 bases). V was clipped by 0 bases and J by 6 bases, with 18 bases between them. Germline lookup yields CDR1 SGHAT and CDR2 FQNNGV. The CDR3 sequence is 17 residues long. The CDR3 region is CASSLDRWVNGGNEQFF. For the CDR3, the DNA is TGTGCCAGCAGCTTAGATCGATGGGTGAACGGGGGCAATGAGCAGTTCTTC. Full variable domain (missing parts from reference TRBV11-2 and TRBJ2-1): EAGVAQSPRYKIIEKRQSVAFWCNPISGHATLYWYQQILGQGPKLLIQFQNNGVVDDSQLPKDRFSAERLKGVDSTLKIQPAKLEDSAVYLCASSLDRWVNGGNEQFFGPGTRLTVL.

The rearrangement joins TRBV2 to TRBJ2-7, with D hard to call. The V end was cut by 7 bases, the J end by 2 bases, with 15 bases between. CDR3 length: 14 amino acids. Germline CDR1 and CDR2: SNHLY and FYNNEI. CDR3 sequence (DNA): TGTGCCAGCATGGCGGAGACTTACCCCTACGAGCAGTACTTC. Residues: CASMAETYPYEQYF. The full variable domain, with the rest looked up from reference TRBV2 and TRBJ2-7, is EPEVTQTPSHQVTQMGQEVILRCVPISNHLYFYWYRQILGQKVEFLVSFYNNEISEKSEIFDDQFSVERPDGSNFTLKIRSTKLEDSAMYFCASMAETYPYEQYFGPGTRLTVT.

Only a few counts were recorded for this clone. The J gene is TRBJ1-1, the V gene TRBV7-9; TRBD1 might be the D (5 bases). There are 14 residues in the CDR3. Per the germline V gene, CDR1 is SEHNR and CDR2 is FQNEAQ (reference sequence). Trimming removed 1 base at V and 7 bases at J, with 13 bases between. CDR3 bases: TGTGCCAGCAGCTTAGGGCAGGGTCTTAATGAAGCTTTCTTT. Translating it yields CASSLGQGLNEAFF.

This clone was found once. The rearrangement joins TRBV27 to TRBJ1-2, with D tentatively TRBD1 (5 bases). Germline V gene lookup returns CDR1 MNHEY and CDR2 SMNVEV (reference sequence). V shed 0 bases and J shed 7 bases, with 15 bases lying between them. This CDR3 contains 15 residues. The CDR3 reads CASSLSPLGGLGYTF. Here the CDR3 DNA reads TGTGCCAGCAGTTTATCACCGTTGGGGGGTCTTGGCTACACCTTC.

V is TRBV30 and J is TRBJ2-3, with a weak D call TRBD2 (6 bases). Germline loops: CDR1 GTSNPN, CDR2 SVGIG (reference sequence). Trimming left V 0 bases short and J 2 bases short, with 9 bases between. The CDR3 is 14 residues long. CDR3 residues: CAWSVLASTDTQYF. CDR3 nucleotides: TGTGCCTGGAGTGTACTAGCATCCACAGATACGCAGTATTTT.

The rearrangement uses TRBV4-1 and TRBJ1-4; D is unresolved. The V gene's germline CDR1 is MGHRA and CDR2 YSYEKL. The CDR3 has 14 amino acids. V was shortened by 1 base and J by 7 bases, with 10 bases between the two germline ends. The CDR3 region has the DNA TGCGCCAGCAGCCAAGGATTAGGCGGTGAAAAACTGTTTTTT. It encodes CASSQGLGGEKLFF.

The CDR3 bases are TGTGCCACCCGAGGGGTTCCTGGCTACACCTTC. It codes for CATRGVPGYTF. The chain has TRBV6-1 and TRBJ1-2, with D perhaps TRBD1 (5 bases). Between the trimmed V and J ends, which lost 10 bases and 7 bases, there was a span of 13 bases. Germline CDR1 reads MNHNS; CDR2 reads SASEGT. The length of the CDR3 is 11 residues.

A single count supports this clone. This sequence joins TRBV13 and TRBJ2-5; D is unclear. Germline V gives CDR1 PRHDT, CDR2 FYEKMQ (reference sequence). The CDR3 is 15 residues long. Deletions cut 1 base from V and 1 base from J, with 10 bases between. The CDR3 here is CASSLVPSAQETQYF. The CDR3 region has the DNA TGTGCCAGCAGCTTAGTCCCTTCCGCCCAAGAGACCCAGTACTTC.

This sequence joins TRBV29-1 and TRBJ2-1; either TRBD1 or TRBD2 may fit D (6 bases each). The germline gives CDR1 SQVTM, CDR2 ANQGSEA. The CDR3 contains 16 residues. Deletions cut 0 bases from V and 4 bases from J, with 16 bases between. This chain's CDR3 is CSVEDSGSGAYNEQFF. In DNA, the CDR3 is TGCAGCGTTGAAGATTCGGGCTCGGGGGCATACAATGAGCAGTTCTTC.

The rearrangement joins TRBV4-2 to TRBJ1-2; 7 bases are a match to TRBD1. The CDR3 has 14 amino acids. Germline lookup yields CDR1 LGHNA and CDR2 YNFKEQ. V lost 4 bases to trimming and J lost 8 bases; unmatched junction nucleotides: 10. The CDR3 loop is CASSPTPGGRGYTF. The DNA for the CDR3 is TGTGCCAGCAGCCCAACCCCAGGGGGTCGGGGCTACACCTTC.

This sequence joins TRBV13 and TRBJ2-1; D possibly uses TRBD1 or TRBD2 (5 bases each). This CDR3 is 15 amino acids long. The V and J ends lost 5 bases and 1 base respectively, with 12 bases between them. Germline CDR1 PRHDT, CDR2 FYEKMQ (reference sequence). The CDR3 loop is CASSPLGESYNEQFF. In DNA, the CDR3 is TGTGCCAGCAGCCCCTTAGGGGAGTCCTACAATGAGCAGTTCTTC.

The V call is TRBV11-3, the J call TRBJ2-1; possibly TRBD1 for D (6 bases). The CDR3 is made up of 13 amino acids. V gave up 1 base and J gave up 7 bases, with 8 bases separating them. Germline V lookup: CDR1 SGHNT, CDR2 YENEEA. The CDR3 DNA follows: TGTGCCAGCAGCTTAGGAGGGGGAAATGAGCAGTTCTTC. The encoded protein is CASSLGGGNEQFF.

The chain carries TRBV28 and TRBJ2-7; the match to TRBD1 covers 11 bases. The CDR3 length is 17 residues. V lost 0 bases to trimming and J lost 3 bases; unmatched junction nucleotides: 7. CDR1 is MDHEN, CDR2 SYDVKM, per germline. This CDR3 is CASSLCIVGTGGYEQYF. DNA for the CDR3: TGTGCCAGCAGTTTATGCATTGTCGGGACAGGGGGCTACGAGCAGTACTTC. Combining the CDR3 with reference TRBV28 and TRBJ2-7 gives the whole variable domain DVKVTQSSRYLVKRTGEKVFLECVQDMDHENMFWYRQDPGLGLRLIYFSYDVKMKEKGDIPEGYSVSREKKERFSLILESASTNQTSMYLCASSLCIVGTGGYEQYFGPGTRLTVT.

The chain has TRBV6-6 and TRBJ2-2, with 8 bases matching TRBD1. The CDR3 runs to 15 residues. CDR1 is MNHNY and CDR2 is SVGAGI in the germline V gene (reference sequence). V lost 6 bases and J lost 3; bases outside the gene matches: 6. The CDR3: CASRPGQVYTGELFF. The CDR3 nucleotides are TGTGCCAGCAGGCCGGGACAGGTTTACACCGGGGAGCTGTTTTTT.

CDR3 amino acids: CASSIYRGGYEQYF. The CDR3 DNA reads as TGTGCCAGTAGTATCTACAGGGGGGGCTACGAGCAGTACTTC. The chain has TRBV19 and TRBJ2-7; possible D gene TRBD1, 8 bases. CDR3 length equals 14 residues. Germline V CDR1 and CDR2: LNHDA, SQIVND (reference sequence). Between the trimmed V and J ends, which lost 3 bases and 3 bases, there was a span of 12 bases.

This chain links TRBV29-1 with TRBJ2-7; tentatively, D is TRBD1 (6 bases). This CDR3 comprises 12 residues. V was cut by 3 bases and J by 5 bases, with 11 bases left in between. Looked up from germline, CDR1 is SQVTM and CDR2 is ANQGSEA. The CDR3 DNA reads as TGCAGCGTTGACAGGGGTAGCGACGAGCAGTACTTC. Translation gives CSVDRGSDEQYF.

The rearrangement joins TRBV6-1 to TRBJ2-7, with TRBD2 matching 7 bases. V was pared by 4 bases and J by 6 bases, with 9 bases of the junction left unmatched. This CDR3 is built from 14 residues. Germline loops: CDR1 MNHNS, CDR2 SASEGT. CDR3: CASSGRTSSSEQYF. The CDR3 DNA follows: TGTGCCAGCAGTGGTCGGACTAGTAGCAGCGAGCAGTACTTC.

This rearrangement joins TRBV9 to TRBJ1-4, with a weak D call TRBD1 (5 bases). Germline CDR1 is SGDLS and CDR2 is YYNGEE. The CDR3 contains 16 residues. The germline V and J ends were trimmed by 4 bases and 0 bases, with 13 bases remaining between them. The CDR3 here is CASSLGHFATNEKLFF. The DNA for the CDR3 is TGTGCCAGCAGCCTAGGACACTTTGCAACTAATGAAAAACTGTTTTTT.

With regard to this clone: Other DNA sequences in this specimen translate into the identical CDR3. The V and J genes are TRBV9 and TRBJ2-5; TRBD2 matches at 10 bases. The CDR3 has 14 residues. Germline V CDR1 and CDR2: SGDLS, YYNGEE. After removal of 4 bases from V and 5 bases from J, the junction contained 5 bases not matched to a gene. In nucleotides, the CDR3 is TGTGCCAGCAGCCCAAGCGGGAGGGGGGAGACCCAGTACTTC. It encodes CASSPSGRGETQYF.